The 26 T cell receptor beta chains reported below all come from one sample, sequenced in a study of radiotherapy plus CTLA-4 blockade in lung cancer. Sequencing was performed with immunoSEQ multiplex PCR; in TCRdb, only in-frame clones are kept and a portion is missing. Of fewer than 50,000 clones listed, approximately 86% are singletons. The sequenced sample was peripheral blood, obtained from a patient treated with radiotherapy plus ipilimumab. The receptor source for this set is a human donor with non-small cell lung cancer whose response to radiotherapy plus ipilimumab could not be evaluated.

The chain uses TRBV9 and TRBJ2-3; 7 bases agree with TRBD1. Germline lookup yields CDR1 SGDLS and CDR2 YYNGEE. Unmatched junction bases numbered 4, after V lost 0 bases and J lost 0 bases. The length of the CDR3 is 16 residues. The CDR3 here is CASSVGDSGSTDTQYF. The CDR3 DNA sequence: TGTGCCAGCAGCGTAGGGGACAGTGGAAGCACAGATACGCAGTATTTT.

The chain couples TRBV2 to TRBJ1-2; D might be TRBD1 (6 bases). CDR3 length equals 16 residues. Trimming shortened V by 2 bases and J by 5 bases, and 18 bases separated the two germline ends. In germline, CDR1 is SNHLY, CDR2 FYNNEI. The CDR3 bases are TGTGCCAGCAGTGAAACCGCCTTAAGGGGGACGTATGGCTACACCTTC. This translates into CASSETALRGTYGYTF.

The chain links TRBV28 to TRBJ1-2; the D gene is possibly TRBD1 (6 bases). This CDR3 region has 13 residues. Deletions cut 7 bases from V and 4 bases from J, with 13 bases between. CDR1 is MDHEN and CDR2 is SYDVKM in the germline V gene. The CDR3 DNA sequence: TGTGCCAGCAAAAATCAGGGGATCTATGGCTACACCTTC. It is translated as CASKNQGIYGYTF.

This rearrangement joins TRBV11-2 to TRBJ2-3; TRBD2 matches at 8 bases. The CDR3 has 16 amino acids. V lost 2 bases, J lost 7 bases, and 11 bases stayed unmatched. CDR1 is SGHAT, CDR2 FQNNGV, per germline. CDR3 bases: TGTGCCAGCAGCTTAAGGAGCGGGAGCATTAGGAATACGCAGTATTTT. Translated, it gives CASSLRSGSIRNTQYF.

The genes are TRBV27 and TRBJ2-3; TRBD1 might be the D (6 bases). The CDR3 has 20 amino acids. Trimming took 2 bases from V and 2 from J, leaving 26 bases between them. Germline V gene sequence: CDR1 MNHEY, CDR2 SMNVEV (reference sequence). CDR3 loop: CASSLVGYRAFVESTDTQYF. In DNA form, the CDR3 reads TGTGCCAGCAGTTTAGTCGGCTACAGGGCATTTGTTGAATCCACAGATACGCAGTATTTT.

The V gene is TRBV5-1, the J gene TRBJ2-6; TRBD2 might be the D (7 bases). This CDR3 is 18 amino acids long. Germline CDR1 reads SGHRS; CDR2 reads YFSETQ. The ends were cut back, 0 bases at V and 0 bases at J, with 13 bases in the middle. The CDR3 region has the DNA TGCGCCAGCAGCTTGGGGGGGGGCCTCAGCTCTGGGGCCAACGTCCTGACTTTC. It is translated as CASSLGGGLSSGANVLTF.

This chain uses TRBV7-2 with TRBJ2-5, with D possibly matching TRBD2 (6 bases). Germline assignment: CDR1 SGHTA and CDR2 FQGNSA. The CDR3 is made up of 13 amino acids. Trimming stripped 3 bases from V and 7 bases from J, with 12 bases between. CDR3 DNA: TGTGCCAGCAGCTTCGGGGAGGTTGGGACCCAGTACTTC. This codes for CASSFGEVGTQYF.

This clone was counted a single time. The chain has TRBV5-6 and TRBJ2-5, with 10 bases fitting TRBD2. This CDR3 comprises 14 residues. Germline CDR1 SGHDT, CDR2 YYEEEE. Germline trimming cut 2 bases from V and 5 bases from J; bases unmatched to any gene: 3. CDR3: CASSFSGLAETQYF. The CDR3 region has the DNA TGTGCCAGCAGCTTTTCGGGACTAGCGGAGACCCAGTACTTC.

Sample share makes this clone medium-sized. The DNA of the CDR3 is TGTGCCAGCAGTACAGGGAACACCGGGGAGCTGTTTTTT. Its translation is CASSTGNTGELFF. The chain is built from TRBV27 and TRBJ2-2; weak D call: TRBD1 (5 bases). CDR1 MNHEY and CDR2 SMNVEV come from the germline V gene (reference sequence). CDR3 length: 13 residues. V lost 5 bases and J lost 1, with 5 bases in between.

J is TRBJ2-2 and V is TRBV19; D not certain. The V gene's germline CDR1 is LNHDA and CDR2 SQIVND (reference sequence). This CDR3 spans 13 amino acids. The V end was cut by 3 bases, the J end by 5 bases, with 7 bases between. CDR3 bases: TGTGCCAGTAGTATTACAGTGACCGGGGAGCTGTTTTTT. Protein sequence: CASSITVTGELFF.

The J gene is TRBJ1-4, the V gene TRBV29-1, with a possible D match to TRBD1 (5 bases). Germline assignment: CDR1 SQVTM and CDR2 ANQGSEA. The V and J ends lost 4 bases and 10 bases respectively, with 13 bases between them. The CDR3 extends over 12 amino acids. The DNA for the CDR3 is TGCAGCGTTGGGCCCACAACAGGAAAACTGTTTTTT. Translating it yields CSVGPTTGKLFF.

This chain joins TRBV2 and TRBJ1-2; D is ambiguous. Germline V gene data show CDR1 as SNHLY and CDR2 as FYNNEI. The V gene lost 7 bases and the J gene lost 9 bases, with 12 bases spanning the gap. The CDR3 spans 11 residues. This CDR3 reads CASNVRASYTF. CDR3 DNA: TGTGCCAGCAACGTTCGAGCCAGCTACACCTTC.

V and J are TRBV7-9 and TRBJ2-1; tentative D call: TRBD1 (5 bases). Per germline, CDR1 SEHNR and CDR2 FQNEAQ (reference sequence). V shed 3 bases and J shed 0 bases, with 12 bases lying between them. The CDR3 has 16 residues. CDR3 in DNA: TGTGCCAGCAGCTTGACTGGGGCCACCTCCTACAATGAGCAGTTCTTC. This encodes CASSLTGATSYNEQFF.

Comments on this clone: Germline is not matched at one junction end, which may reflect a read error. The chain employs TRBV19 and TRBJ2-2; D may be TRBD2 (6 bases). Germline CDR1 LNHDA, CDR2 SQIVND (reference sequence). CDR3 length: 15 residues. CDR3 in amino acids: CASRPGLTNAGELFF. DNA of the CDR3: TGTGCCAGCCGACCGGGACTCACGAACGCCGGGGAGCTGTTTTTT.

The rearrangement links TRBV19 to TRBJ2-2; perhaps TRBD1 as D (5 bases). Germline V gene data show CDR1 as LNHDA and CDR2 as SQIVND (reference sequence). Trimming stripped 10 bases from V and 4 bases from J, with 16 bases between. The CDR3 has 14 amino acids. The DNA for the CDR3 is TGTGCCATTGACAGTTTATCAGGCACCGGGGAGCTGTTTTTT. Its protein product is CAIDSLSGTGELFF.

The chain has TRBV19 and TRBJ1-4, with unresolved D. The length of the CDR3 is 13 residues. CDR1 and CDR2 from the germline V gene are LNHDA and SQIVND (reference sequence). Trimming left V 5 bases short and J 5 bases short, with 9 bases between. CDR3 nucleotide sequence: TGTGCCAGTAGTGCGCGGGAGAATGAAAAACTGTTTTTT. As protein: CASSARENEKLFF. Full variable domain (remainder filled in from reference TRBV19 and TRBJ1-4): DGGITQSPKYLFRKEGQNVTLSCEQNLNHDAMYWYRQDPGQGLRLIYYSQIVNDFQKGDIAEGYSVSREKKESFPLTVTSAQKNPTAFYLCASSARENEKLFFGSGTQLSVL.

As concerns this clone: A junction boundary mismatches the germline segment, possibly from a read error. The chain uses TRBV7-7 and TRBJ2-3; D is ambiguous. This CDR3 contains 15 residues. CDR1 is SSHAT and CDR2 is FNYEAQ in the germline V gene (reference sequence). The CDR3 region has the DNA TGTGCTAGCAGCCCGTCGGGTGCGAGGACAGATACGCAGTATTTT. This gives the protein CASSPSGARTDTQYF. Based on the CDR3 plus reference TRBV7-7 and TRBJ2-3, the full variable domain is GAGVSQSPRYKVTKRGQDVTLRCDPISSHATLYWYQQALGQGPEFLTYFNYEAQPDKSGLPSDRFSAERPEGSISTLTIQRTEQRDSAMYRCASSPSGARTDTQYFGPGTRLTVL.

The chain couples TRBV11-2 to TRBJ2-5; TRBD2 matches 10 bases. Matching the DNA end better, TRBJ2-7 makes the J call doubtful. The CDR3 is made up of 15 amino acids. Germline lookup yields CDR1 SGHAT and CDR2 FQNNGV. CDR3 sequence: CASTDKAGGFYEQYF. The CDR3 nucleotides are TGTGCCAGCACCGACAAAGCGGGAGGGTTCTACGAGCAGTACTTC.

The chain employs TRBV2 and TRBJ2-2, with TRBD2 matching 15 bases. The CDR3 spans 16 residues. Germline V CDR1 and CDR2: SNHLY, FYNNEI. The trim removed 5 bases at V and 8 bases at J, leaving 6 bases unmatched. The CDR3 DNA reads as TGTGCCAGCAGTCCGGGACTAGCGGGAGGTGTTGGGGAGCTGTTTTTT. Encoded protein: CASSPGLAGGVGELFF.

The chain links TRBV2 to TRBJ2-2; D call uncertain. CDR3 length equals 12 residues. The germline gives CDR1 SNHLY, CDR2 FYNNEI. V was clipped by 6 bases and J by 5 bases, with 7 bases between them. The CDR3 spells CASRAETGELFF. The DNA of the CDR3 is TGTGCCAGCAGGGCTGAAACCGGGGAGCTGTTTTTT.

A word on this clone: Compared with germline, one end of the junction differs, possibly owing to a read error. The CDR3 sequence is CASRLRDFTGTQYF. The CDR3 nucleotides read TGTGCCAGCAGACTTCGGGACTTCACAGGTACGCAGTATTTT. This chain joins TRBV6-5 and TRBJ2-3; a possible D gene is TRBD2 (6 bases). There are 14 residues in the CDR3. Germline-derived CDR1 and CDR2 are MNHEY and SVGAGI.

The rearrangement joins TRBV28 to TRBJ1-5; D perhaps matches TRBD1 (5 bases). This CDR3 is built from 15 residues. Trimming stripped 5 bases from V and 11 bases from J, with 22 bases between. CDR1 and CDR2 (germline): MDHEN, SYDVKM. CDR3: CASSGGGALLKAQHF. Here the CDR3 DNA reads TGTGCCAGCAGTGGCGGTGGGGCCCTTCTGAAGGCCCAGCATTTT.

V usage is TRBV4-2 and J usage is TRBJ2-5; 9 bases match TRBD1. The end of the DNA aligns better with TRBJ2-7, so the J call may be wrong. This CDR3 has 15 residues. Germline V gene sequence: CDR1 LGHNA, CDR2 YNFKEQ. The CDR3 DNA reads as TGTGCCAGCAGCCCTCCGGACAGGGGAACCTACGAGCAGTACTTC. This codes for CASSPPDRGTYEQYF.

The CDR3 loop reads CASREGNTEAFF. The CDR3 DNA reads TGTGCCAGCCGGGAGGGGAACACTGAAGCTTTCTTT. V gene TRBV6-1 combines with J gene TRBJ1-1; D is ambiguous. Germline V gene sequence: CDR1 MNHNS, CDR2 SASEGT. The CDR3 has 12 amino acids. The germline V and J ends were trimmed by 8 bases and 1 base, with 8 bases remaining between them.

This clone was seen only a few times. The chain links TRBV15 to TRBJ2-7; the D gene is possibly TRBD2 (6 bases). Trimming pared 5 bases from V and 6 bases from J, leaving 11 bases between. CDR1 and CDR2 (germline): LNHNV, YYDKDF (reference sequence). The length of the CDR3 is 12 residues. The CDR3, as DNA: TGTGCCACCAGCCCACGGAGGGGCGAGCAGTACTTC. It specifies CATSPRRGEQYF. The whole variable domain, remainder taken from reference TRBV15 and TRBJ2-7, is DAMVIQNPRYQVTQFGKPVTLSCSQTLNHNVMYWYQQKSSQAPKLLFHYYDKDFNNEADTPDNFQSRRPNTSFCFLDIRSPGLGDTAMYLCATSPRRGEQYFGPGTRLTVT.

The V gene is TRBV6-1, the J gene TRBJ2-7, with 8 bases fitting TRBD1. V lost 7 bases and J lost 6; bases outside the gene matches: 11. Germline V gives CDR1 MNHNS, CDR2 SASEGT. This CDR3 contains 14 residues. The CDR3 nucleotides read TGTGCCAGCACCAGGACAGGGCCCCCGGCCGAGCAGTACTTC. It yields the protein CASTRTGPPAEQYF.